Many counts were recorded for the clone carrying this T cell receptor beta chain. Its antigen is as yet unknown. The ends lost 2 bases at V and 4 bases at J; junction bases unmatched: 5. This CDR3 is 15 amino acids long. Only healthy Caucasians were included as donors. The data were obtained in a study of identical twins. TCRdb ran MiXCR on the 5' RACE reads and lists one entry per CDR3 protein. Among roughly 690,000 distinct CDR3 sequences listed, around 6% were seen once. Study-wide findings and caveats: With abundant cord blood beta clonotypes, insertions were fewer; memory repertoires showed no such pattern. The degree of excess twin sharing was weaker in beta out-of-frame sequences.

The sequenced sample was naive T cells sorted from blood. The TCR sequence derives from a man in his late teens or twenties in good health. The chain links TRBV12-3 or TRBV12-4 to TRBJ2-4; TRBD2 matches at 7 bases. The CDR3: CASSLRGRGKNIQYF. In DNA, the CDR3 is TGTGCCAGCAGTTTACGAGGGCGGGGGAAAAACATTCAGTACTTC.